The 13 T cell receptor beta chains listed next were all sequenced from one sample in a study of cytomegalovirus exposure and HLA in healthy donors. The PCR was carried out with 60 Vbeta primers and 13 Jbeta primers. This table comes from immunoSEQ multiplex PCR, and its TCRdb copy is limited to in-frame clones, with some not included. Of about 160,000 clones detected, around two thirds appear once; the ten largest clones hold 1.5% to 2%. Sequenced sample: PBMCs. Source of these receptors: a young woman in good health and CMV-seronegative.

The J gene is TRBJ1-2, the V gene TRBV28, with 7 bases identical to TRBD1. J was trimmed by 4 bases and V by 3 bases; bases with no gene match: 8. The CDR3 sequence is 15 residues long. Germline CDR1 MDHEN, CDR2 SYDVKM. The CDR3 spells CASSLIGGVLYGYTF. CDR3 sequence (DNA): TGTGCCAGCAGTTTGATAGGGGGCGTCCTCTATGGCTACACCTTC.

The chain combines TRBV6-1 with TRBJ1-4; tentative D call: TRBD1 (5 bases). Germline CDR1 reads MNHNS; CDR2 reads SASEGT. This CDR3 comprises 13 residues. Trimming pared 8 bases from V and 8 bases from J, leaving 15 bases between. The CDR3 bases are TGTGCCAGCGCAGGGCCAGGGAAGGAAAAACTGTTTTTT. Its translation is CASAGPGKEKLFF.

The J gene is TRBJ2-3, the V gene TRBV27; D unresolved. V gave up 1 base and J gave up 2 bases, with 7 bases separating them. Germline assignment: CDR1 MNHEY and CDR2 SMNVEV (reference sequence). This CDR3 spans 14 amino acids. Here the CDR3 reads CASSLFSITDTQYF. The CDR3 DNA sequence: TGTGCCAGCAGTTTATTTTCCATCACAGATACGCAGTATTTT.

The chain carries TRBV18 and TRBJ2-2; no definite D call. The CDR3 runs to 13 residues. V was pared by 1 base and J by 7 bases, with 7 bases between. Looked up from germline, CDR1 is KGHSH and CDR2 is LQKENI. The DNA for the CDR3 is TGTGCCAGCTCACCACGCGAGCGCGGGGAGCTGTTTTTT. Protein product: CASSPRERGELFF.

V is TRBV27 and J is TRBJ1-6; D perhaps matches TRBD1 (5 bases). V was trimmed by 2 bases and J by 8 bases, leaving 13 bases between them. The germline CDR1 and CDR2 sequences are MNHEY and SMNVEV (reference sequence). This CDR3 is 15 amino acids long. The CDR3 DNA reads TGTGCCAGCAGTTTAGCAGACAGTCTCGATTCACCCCTCCACTTT. Its translation: CASSLADSLDSPLHF.

The V call is TRBV28, the J call TRBJ1-5; no clear D. CDR1 and CDR2 (germline): MDHEN, SYDVKM. CDR3 size: 16 residues. V was trimmed by 6 bases and J by 1 base, leaving 16 bases between them. As DNA, the CDR3 is TGTGCCAGCAGGTCCCACGTGGGAGGCAGCAATCAGCCCCAGCATTTT. Encoded protein: CASRSHVGGSNQPQHF.

The chain links TRBV7-6 to TRBJ2-3; possible D gene TRBD2, 5 bases. There are 15 residues in the CDR3. The V gene's germline CDR1 is SGHVS and CDR2 FNYEAQ. V lost 3 bases and J 2 bases, leaving 12 bases between the germline ends. The CDR3, as DNA: TGTGCCAGCAGCTTCGAGACTAAGTCCACAGATACGCAGTATTTT. It encodes CASSFETKSTDTQYF.

The chain employs TRBV28 and TRBJ2-2, with 11 positions matching TRBD2. Germline V CDR1 and CDR2: MDHEN, SYDVKM. This CDR3 spans 19 amino acids. The trim removed 6 bases at V and 3 bases at J, leaving 15 bases unmatched. The CDR3 DNA follows: TGTGCCAGCAGCGTCCCTGGACTAGCGGGCGGGGGGGACACCGGGGAGCTGTTTTTT. Its protein is CASSVPGLAGGGDTGELFF.

The chain combines TRBV2 with TRBJ1-6; the D gene is possibly TRBD1 (5 bases). Germline V gene sequence: CDR1 SNHLY, CDR2 FYNNEI. With 6 bases removed from V and 5 bases from J, the gap between germline ends came to 17 bases. The CDR3 runs to 16 residues. The CDR3 loop is CASRRDSGDHNSPLHF. Written as DNA, the CDR3 is TGTGCCAGCAGGCGGGATTCGGGGGATCATAATTCACCCCTCCACTTT.

The chain combines TRBV4-1 with TRBJ1-1; possibly TRBD1 for D (5 bases). The germline V and J ends were trimmed by 0 bases and 10 bases, with 15 bases remaining between them. This CDR3 is 14 amino acids long. Germline-derived CDR1 and CDR2 are MGHRA and YSYEKL. The CDR3: CASSQDPRDSGAFF. The CDR3 region has the DNA TGCGCCAGCAGCCAAGATCCCAGGGATTCGGGAGCTTTCTTT.

Comment on this clone: The same CDR3 is also encoded by other DNA sequences in this sample. The chain combines TRBV10-3 with TRBJ2-5; D possibly corresponds to TRBD2 (5 bases). Trimming stripped 6 bases from V and 1 base from J, with 12 bases between. This CDR3 has 14 amino acids. CDR1 and CDR2 (germline): ENHRY, SYGVKD. CDR3 sequence: CAIRVTSGQETQYF. CDR3 coding DNA: TGTGCCATCAGAGTAACTAGTGGCCAAGAGACCCAGTACTTC.

The CDR3 DNA follows: TGTGCCAGCAGCTTAGACAGGGGCGAGCAGTACTTC. Protein sequence: CASSLDRGEQYF. This sequence joins TRBV11-1 and TRBJ2-7; 7 nucleotides line up with TRBD1. The CDR3 is made up of 12 amino acids. Trimming took 1 base from V and 6 from J; bases not matched to a gene: 0. CDR1 is SGHAT, CDR2 FQDESV, per germline (reference sequence).

The chain links TRBV9 to TRBJ2-1; weak D call: TRBD2 (7 bases). The CDR3 runs 15 residues. The V end was cut by 2 bases, the J end by 7 bases, with 16 bases between. Germline V lookup: CDR1 SGDLS, CDR2 YYNGEE. CDR3 region: CASSVRGGGGNEQFF. CDR3 sequence (DNA): TGTGCCAGCAGCGTGAGGGGAGGGGGAGGGAATGAGCAGTTCTTC.